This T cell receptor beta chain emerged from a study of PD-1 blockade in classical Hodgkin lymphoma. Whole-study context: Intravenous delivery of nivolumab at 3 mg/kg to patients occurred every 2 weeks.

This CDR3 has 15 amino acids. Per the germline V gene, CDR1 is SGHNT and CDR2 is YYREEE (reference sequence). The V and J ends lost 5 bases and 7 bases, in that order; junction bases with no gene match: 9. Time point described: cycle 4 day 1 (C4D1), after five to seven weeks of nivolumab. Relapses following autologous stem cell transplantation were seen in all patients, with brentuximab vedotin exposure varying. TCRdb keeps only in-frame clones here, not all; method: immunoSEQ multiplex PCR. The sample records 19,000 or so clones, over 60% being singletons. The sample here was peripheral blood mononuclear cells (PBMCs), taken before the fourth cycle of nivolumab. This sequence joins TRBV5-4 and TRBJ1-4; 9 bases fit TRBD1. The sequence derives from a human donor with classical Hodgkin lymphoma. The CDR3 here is CASSTTGQGGEKLFF. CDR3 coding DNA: TGTGCCAGCAGTACTACGGGACAGGGTGGTGAAAAACTGTTTTTT. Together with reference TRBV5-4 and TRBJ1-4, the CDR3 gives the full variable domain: ETGVTQSPTHLIKTRGQQVTLRCSSQSGHNTVSWYQQALGQGPQFIFQYYREEENGRGNFPPRFSGLQFPNYSSELNVNALELDDSALYLCASSTTGQGGEKLFFGSGTQLSVL.